This entry features one T cell receptor (beta chain) sequence. The table came from immunoSEQ multiplex PCR; TCRdb's copy has only in-frame clones and leaves some out. The sample has some 46,000 clones, about four fifths seen once; the top ten hold 0.4% to 0.45%. The sample comes from a study of fetal regulatory T cell absence and autoimmunity. The V end was cut by 4 bases, the J end by 3 bases, with 13 bases between. The CDR3 length is 14 residues. In germline, CDR1 is SGHNT, CDR2 YENEEA. Sequences were obtained from cord blood. This TCR was recovered from a newborn boy with IPEX syndrome. The J gene is TRBJ2-7, the V gene TRBV11-3; either TRBD1 or TRBD2 may supply D (5 bases each). CDR3 bases: TGTGCCAGCAGCTCCAGGGACGCAATCTACGAGCAGTACTTC. As protein: CASSSRDAIYEQYF.